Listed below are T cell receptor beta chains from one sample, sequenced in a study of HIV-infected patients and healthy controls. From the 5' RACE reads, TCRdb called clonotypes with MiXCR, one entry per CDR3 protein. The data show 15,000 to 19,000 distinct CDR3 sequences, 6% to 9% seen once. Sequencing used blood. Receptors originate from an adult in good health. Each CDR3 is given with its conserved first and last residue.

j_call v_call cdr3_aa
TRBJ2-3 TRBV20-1 CSARDIAGPSTDTQYF
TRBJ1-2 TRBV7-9 CASSLDTTYGYTF
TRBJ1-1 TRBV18 CASSPEAGPAEAFF
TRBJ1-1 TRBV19 CASSIDQGRTEAFF
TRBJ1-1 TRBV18 CASSDKMNTEAFF
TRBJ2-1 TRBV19 CASSIGGTYNEQFF
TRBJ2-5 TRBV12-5 CASGLDLITPTYQETQYF
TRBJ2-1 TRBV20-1 CSANDRGNSVNEQFF
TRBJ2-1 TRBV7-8 CASSFILVQFHEQFF
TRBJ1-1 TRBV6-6 CASSYPGQGAMGTEAFF
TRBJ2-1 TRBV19 CASSRGTDYNEQFF
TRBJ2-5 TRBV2 CASRVTSGKETQYF
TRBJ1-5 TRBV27 CASSLYPGPNRQPQHF
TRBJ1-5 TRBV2 CASSEFRLRNQPQHF
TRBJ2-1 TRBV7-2 CASSLTSGSEYEQFF
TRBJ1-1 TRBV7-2 CASTPTGRNTEAFF
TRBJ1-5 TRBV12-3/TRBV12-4 CASTTGYQPQHF
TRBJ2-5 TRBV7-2 CASSSSPFLTYQETQYF
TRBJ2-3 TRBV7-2 CASRSLGTRTDTQYF
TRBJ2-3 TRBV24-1 CATSDYTSGRGRGTDTQYF
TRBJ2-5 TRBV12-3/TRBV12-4 CASSFGGETQYF
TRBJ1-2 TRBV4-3 CASSQDLVAMGPYGYTF
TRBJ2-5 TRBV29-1 CSASTGTPQYF
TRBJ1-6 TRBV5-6 CASSRDRSYSYNSPLHF
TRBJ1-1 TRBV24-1 CATSRFQMNTEAFF
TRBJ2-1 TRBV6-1 CASLQARTHNEQFF
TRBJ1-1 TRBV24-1 CATRDRDEAFF
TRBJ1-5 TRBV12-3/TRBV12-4 CASSLDFARGGQPQHF
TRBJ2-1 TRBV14 CASSQGRGIASGGNEQFF
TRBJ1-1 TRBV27 CASSLSADSEAFF
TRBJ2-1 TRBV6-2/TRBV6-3 CASSYVDEQFF
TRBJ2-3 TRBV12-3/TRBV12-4 CASSSGSPDTQYF
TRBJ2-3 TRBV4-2 CASSQDLAGGPDTQYF
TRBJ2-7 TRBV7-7 CASSLNWDYEQYF
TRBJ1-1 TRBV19 CASIRGPTEAFF
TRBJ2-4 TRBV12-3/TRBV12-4 CASTTGPLGGIGENIQYF
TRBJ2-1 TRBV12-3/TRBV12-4 CASSFRRLGSGRNNEQFF
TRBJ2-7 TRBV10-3 CAISESDGFRGGQYF
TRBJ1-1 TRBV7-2 CASSLGAGNTEAFF
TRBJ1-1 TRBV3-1 CASSQDFGFGSEAFF
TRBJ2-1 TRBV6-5 CASSYGGGNNEQFF
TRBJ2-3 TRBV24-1 CATSVTSGRIADTQYF
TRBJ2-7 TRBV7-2 CASSPMSAPYEQYF
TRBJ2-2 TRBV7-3 CASSPGNTGELFF
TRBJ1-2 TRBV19 CASSIKRNRDRGHAGYTF
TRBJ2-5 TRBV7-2 CASGGRGLRTQYF